The 6 T cell receptor beta chains below were found in one sample sequenced in a study of CD8 T cells in Susac syndrome. With random hexamers, 0.5 to 1 ug RNA was reverse transcribed. TCRdb re-analysed the immunoSEQ multiplex PCR reads in MiXCR, keeping a single row per CDR3 protein. The sample holds roughly 170,000 distinct CDR3 sequences; roughly 92% are singletons and the top ten take 0.09% to 0.095%. Sequencing input: CD4+ T cells from PBMCs. These TCRs come from a human donor with multiple sclerosis.

The chain recombines TRBV7-2 with TRBJ2-5; 7 nucleotides match TRBD1. This CDR3 is built from 14 residues. Per the germline V gene, CDR1 is SGHTA and CDR2 is FQGNSA. The V and J ends lost 5 bases and 3 bases, in that order; junction bases with no gene match: 6. CDR3 sequence: CASSPGQAKETQYF. The CDR3 bases are TGTGCCAGCAGCCCCGGACAGGCTAAAGAGACCCAGTACTTC.

V gene TRBV10-3 combines with J gene TRBJ2-7; D is possibly TRBD1 (5 bases). The CDR3 length is 15 residues. Germline-derived CDR1 and CDR2 are ENHRY and SYGVKD. The germline V and J ends were trimmed by 5 bases and 4 bases, with 18 bases remaining between them. The CDR3 nucleotides read TGTGCCATCAGTAAGCATGTACAGGCGCTTTACGAGCAGTACTTC. It yields the protein CAISKHVQALYEQYF.

This chain uses TRBV3-1 with TRBJ2-5; possible D gene TRBD2, 7 bases. Per germline, CDR1 LGHDT and CDR2 YNNKEL (reference sequence). The CDR3 length is 14 residues. The V end lost 1 base, the J end lost 4 bases, and 10 bases lay between the germline ends. This chain's CDR3 is CASSQAGGRETQYF. The CDR3 nucleotides are TGTGCCAGCAGCCAAGCCGGGGGGCGAGAGACCCAGTACTTC.

Only one count was recorded for this clonotype. This sequence joins TRBV27 and TRBJ2-6, with TRBD2 matching 7 bases. Trimming took 10 bases from V and 1 from J; bases not matched to a gene: 4. The V gene's germline CDR1 is MNHEY and CDR2 SMNVEV (reference sequence). CDR3 length: 14 amino acids. CDR3 region: CATEGLSGANVLTF. The DNA of the CDR3 is TGTGCCACCGAGGGACTATCTGGGGCCAACGTCCTGACTTTC.

J is TRBJ1-1 and V is TRBV6-5; D gene ambiguous. Per the germline V gene, CDR1 is MNHEY and CDR2 is SVGAGI. This CDR3 is 13 amino acids long. The ends were cut back, 6 bases at V and 4 bases at J, with 12 bases in the middle. The DNA for the CDR3 is TGTGCCAGCAGCCAGACCCTGAGCACTGAAGCTTTCTTT. Translation gives CASSQTLSTEAFF.

The chain has TRBV11-1 and TRBJ2-7; 12 bases map to TRBD2. V lost 5 bases to trimming and J lost 3 bases; unmatched junction nucleotides: 2. Germline CDR1 SGHAT, CDR2 FQDESV (reference sequence). The CDR3 loop spans 14 amino acids. The CDR3 DNA follows: TGTGCCAGCAGCAAGACTAGCGGGGGCTACGAGCAGTACTTC. Translation gives CASSKTSGGYEQYF. The variable domain in full, completed from reference TRBV11-1 and TRBJ2-7, reads EAEVAQSPRYKITEKSQAVAFWCDPISGHATLYWYRQILGQGPELLVQFQDESVVDDSQLPKDRFSAERLKGVDSTLKIQPAELGDSAMYLCASSKTSGGYEQYFGPGTRLTVT.